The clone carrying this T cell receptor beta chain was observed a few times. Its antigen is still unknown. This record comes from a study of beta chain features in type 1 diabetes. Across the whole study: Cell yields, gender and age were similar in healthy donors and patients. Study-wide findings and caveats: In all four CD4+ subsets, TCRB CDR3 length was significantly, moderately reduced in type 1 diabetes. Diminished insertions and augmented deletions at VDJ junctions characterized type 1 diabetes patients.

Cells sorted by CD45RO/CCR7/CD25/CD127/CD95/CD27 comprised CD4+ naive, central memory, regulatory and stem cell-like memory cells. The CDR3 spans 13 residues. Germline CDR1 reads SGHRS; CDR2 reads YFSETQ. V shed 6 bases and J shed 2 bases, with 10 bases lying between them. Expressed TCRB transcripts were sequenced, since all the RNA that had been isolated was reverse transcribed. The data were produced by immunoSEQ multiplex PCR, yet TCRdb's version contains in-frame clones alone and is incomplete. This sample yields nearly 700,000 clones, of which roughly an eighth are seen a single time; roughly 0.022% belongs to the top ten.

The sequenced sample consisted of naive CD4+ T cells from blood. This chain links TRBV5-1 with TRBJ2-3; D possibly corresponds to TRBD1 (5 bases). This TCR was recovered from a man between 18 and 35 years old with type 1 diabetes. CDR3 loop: CASNRGPTDTQYF. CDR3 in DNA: TGCGCCAGCAATAGGGGCCCCACAGATACGCAGTATTTT.